These 16 T cell receptor beta chains were all obtained from the same sample, sequenced in a study of regulatory T cells in long-lasting Graves disease (dated by TCRdb to the early 2020s). The sample's time point label is to be understood as: newly diagnosed GD, antithyroid drugs for less than 3 months. For both TCR sequencing and RNA sequencing, RNA was extracted from PBMCs using TRIzol. Library creation used multiplex PCR. The instrument given in TCRdb is Illumina HiSeq 4000. To build TCR beta libraries, CDR3 regions were amplified by Arm-PCR using iRepertoire HTBI primers. TCRdb passed the public sequencing reads through fastp at Q25 and MiXCR, retaining productive beta sequences. Each record represents a unique CDR3 protein, reported with the most common genes and DNA among its rows. The sample data list 450,000 to 600,000 distinct CDR3 sequences, and roughly 13% of these were observed just once. The ten most abundant clones make up approximately 9.3% of the sample.

These data also featured in a second study, about T cells in Graves' hyperthyroidism and ophthalmopathy.

Here the sequenced sample was peripheral blood mononuclear cells (PBMCs), taken at new diagnosis, from a patient treated with antithyroid drugs. Source of these receptors: a young man with Graves disease. Donor details come from another sample of the same person, matched by shared clones.

This clonotype was counted many times. This rearrangement joins TRBV2 to TRBJ1-2; weak D call: TRBD1 (5 bases). The germline V gene has CDR1 SNHLY and CDR2 FYNNEI. The CDR3 is 14 amino acids. With 0 bases removed from V and 4 bases from J, the gap between germline ends came to 9 bases. This CDR3 reads CASSEAGTTYGYTF. As DNA, the CDR3 is TGTGCCAGCAGTGAAGCTGGGACCACCTATGGCTACACCTTC.

This clonotype was counted many times. V gene TRBV9 combines with J gene TRBJ1-2, with D unresolved. The CDR3 is made up of 13 amino acids. The V and J ends lost 0 bases and 8 bases respectively, with 11 bases between them. The V gene's germline CDR1 is SGDLS and CDR2 YYNGEE. CDR3 sequence: CASSVEDLPGYTF. CDR3 in DNA: TGTGCCAGCAGCGTAGAGGACTTACCGGGCTACACCTTC.

This clonotype was seen at least ten times. The CDR3 sequence is CASSSLRSTLPSTDTQYF. The DNA of the CDR3 is TGTGCCAGCAGTTCCTTGAGGTCCACTCTTCCTAGCACAGATACGCAGTATTTT. The V and J genes are TRBV12-3 or TRBV12-4 and TRBJ2-3, with D uncertain. Trimming removed 4 bases from V and 0 bases from J, with 20 bases in between. This CDR3 spans 18 amino acids.

Many counts were recorded for this clonotype. The genes are TRBV20-1 and TRBJ1-1; D is undetermined. Germline loops: CDR1 DFQATT, CDR2 SNEGSKA (reference sequence). V was shortened by 0 bases and J by 0 bases, with 5 bases between the two germline ends. The CDR3 has 13 residues. CDR3 DNA sequence: TGCAGTGCTAGAGAACACTTGAACACTGAAGCTTTCTTT. Protein: CSAREHLNTEAFF.

The rearrangement uses TRBV20-1 and TRBJ2-7; TRBD2 aligns across 11 bases. The V segment lost 8 bases and the J segment 5 bases; nucleotides outside the gene matches: 14. Germline CDR1 DFQATT, CDR2 SNEGSKA (reference sequence). This CDR3 spans 15 amino acids. In DNA, the CDR3 is TGCAGTAAAACCACCGGGACTAGCGGAGGGAACGAGCAGTACTTC. Translated: CSKTTGTSGGNEQYF.

The chain combines TRBV6-2 or TRBV6-3 with TRBJ1-4; D is unclear. The CDR3 contains 13 residues. V lost 2 bases and J 11 bases, leaving 12 bases between the germline ends. Germline CDR1 reads MNHEY; CDR2 reads SVGEGT. The CDR3 is CASSYEISQKLFF. CDR3 DNA sequence: TGTGCCAGCAGTTACGAAATATCGCAGAAACTGTTTTTT.

This clonotype appeared many times. The chain carries TRBV29-1 and TRBJ2-1; tentative D call: TRBD2 (6 bases). Trimming cost V 4 bases and J 5 bases, with 15 bases left between them. The V gene's germline CDR1 is SQVTM and CDR2 ANQGSEA. CDR3 size: 14 residues. The CDR3 is CSVAHGGTNNEQFF. The CDR3 bases are TGCAGCGTTGCCCACGGCGGGACCAACAATGAGCAGTTCTTC.

This clonotype was observed many times. The rearrangement links TRBV7-2 to TRBJ2-7; 9 bases agree with TRBD1. Germline CDR1 and CDR2: SGHTA and FQGNSA. Germline trimming cut 0 bases from V and 4 bases from J; bases unmatched to any gene: 4. This CDR3 region has 15 residues. The CDR3 sequence is CASSLALGTGYEQYF. The CDR3, as DNA: TGTGCCAGCAGCTTAGCTTTGGGGACAGGGTACGAGCAGTACTTC.

The V and J genes are TRBV20-1 and TRBJ2-3, with no clear D. Germline CDR1 reads DFQATT; CDR2 reads SNEGSKA (reference sequence). Between the trimmed V and J ends, which lost 4 bases and 4 bases, there was a span of 9 bases. CDR3 length: 12 amino acids. The CDR3 sequence: CSATLPPDTQYF. CDR3 nucleotide sequence: TGCAGTGCTACCCTCCCCCCAGATACGCAGTATTTT.

This clonotype was observed many times. The rearrangement joins TRBV6-1 to TRBJ1-4; no definite D call. Trimming removed 8 bases at V and 3 bases at J, with 10 bases between. CDR1 and CDR2 (germline): MNHNS, SASEGT. The CDR3 consists of 13 residues. The CDR3 coding sequence is TGTGCCAGCCGGGATAAACCTAATGAAAAACTGTTTTTT. It encodes CASRDKPNEKLFF.

This clonotype was counted a single time. Being one base from a much bigger clone, this may be a read error. The DNA for the CDR3 is TGCAGTGCGGGGGGAGGCGGCGAGCCCCAGCATTTT. It codes for CSAGGGGEPQHF. The V call is TRBV20-1, the J call TRBJ1-5; TRBD1 is a possible D gene (5 bases). CDR1 is DFQATT and CDR2 is SNEGSKA in the germline V gene (reference sequence). The CDR3 length is 12 residues. The V and J ends lost 6 bases and 8 bases respectively, with 14 bases between them.

This clonotype was seen repeatedly, ten times or more. This rearrangement joins TRBV5-1 to TRBJ2-3; no clear D. V was clipped by 4 bases and J by 0 bases, with 15 bases between them. This CDR3 has 16 residues. Looked up from germline, CDR1 is SGHRS and CDR2 is YFSETQ. CDR3: CASSLSPGKSTDTQYF. The CDR3 DNA follows: TGCGCCAGCAGCCTTTCTCCAGGAAAAAGCACAGATACGCAGTATTTT. Full variable domain (outside the CDR3, taken from reference TRBV5-1 and TRBJ2-3): KAGVTQTPRYLIKTRGQQVTLSCSPISGHRSVSWYQQTPGQGLQFLFEYFSETQRNKGNFPGRFSGRQFSNSRSEMNVSTLELGDSALYLCASSLSPGKSTDTQYFGPGTRLTVL.

Points on this clonotype: This may stem from a read error, because a much larger clone lies one nucleotide away. The chain employs TRBV7-3 and TRBJ2-2; TRBD2 is a possible D gene (6 bases). The CDR3 totals 17 residues. Trimming removed 5 bases at V and 10 bases at J, with 26 bases between. Germline V gene data show CDR1 as SGHTA and CDR2 as FQGTGA. The CDR3 coding sequence is TGTGCCAGCAGCCTTACCCGGAGCGGGCCCTCAAGAAAGGAGCTGTTTTTT. It codes for CASSLTRSGPSRKELFF.

This clonotype came up many times. The gene calls are TRBV7-2 and TRBJ2-7; TRBD2 matches 9 bases. The germline gives CDR1 SGHTA, CDR2 FQGNSA. The CDR3 is 14 residues long. J was trimmed by 2 bases and V by 7 bases; bases with no gene match: 6. CDR3 nucleotide sequence: TGTGCCAGCAACCTAGCGGGGCCCGCCTACGAGCAGTACTTC. Encoded protein: CASNLAGPAYEQYF. Full variable domain (remainder filled in from reference TRBV7-2 and TRBJ2-7): GAGVSQSPSNKVTEKGKDVELRCDPISGHTALYWYRQSLGQGLEFLIYFQGNSAPDKSGLPSDRFSAERTGGSVSTLTIQRTQQEDSAVYLCASNLAGPAYEQYFGPGTRLTVT.

In regard to this clonotype: A much larger clone lies one base from this, so it may be a read error. The chain is built from TRBV20-1 and TRBJ2-5; 9 bases are shared with TRBD2. The V gene's germline CDR1 is DFQATT and CDR2 SNEGSKA (reference sequence). The V and J ends lost 5 bases and 5 bases, in that order; junction bases with no gene match: 12. CDR3 length: 15 residues. CDR3 bases: TGCAGTGCTCTCGAGGCTAGCGGGATTTCGGAGACCCAGTACTTC. Residues: CSALEASGISETQYF.

This clonotype appeared once. This clone may be a read error of a much larger clone one base away. The CDR3 nucleotides are TGTGTCAGCAGCGTAGTGGGTCTCGCCGGGGAGCTGTTTTTT. Translation: CVSSVVGLAGELFF. The chain combines TRBV9 with TRBJ2-2; no definite D call. The CDR3 runs to 14 residues. Germline V CDR1 and CDR2: SGDLS, YYNGEE.